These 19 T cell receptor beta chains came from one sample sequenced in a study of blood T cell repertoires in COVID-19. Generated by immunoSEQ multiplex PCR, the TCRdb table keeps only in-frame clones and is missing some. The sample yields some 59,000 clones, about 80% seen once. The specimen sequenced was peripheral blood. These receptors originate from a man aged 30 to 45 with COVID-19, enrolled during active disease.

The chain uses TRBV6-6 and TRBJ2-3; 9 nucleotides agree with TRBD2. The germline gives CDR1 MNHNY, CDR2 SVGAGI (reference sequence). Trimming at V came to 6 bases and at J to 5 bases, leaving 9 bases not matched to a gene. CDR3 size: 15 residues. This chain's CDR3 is CASRLAGREGDTQYF. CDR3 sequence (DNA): TGTGCCAGCAGGCTAGCGGGGAGGGAAGGAGATACGCAGTATTTT.

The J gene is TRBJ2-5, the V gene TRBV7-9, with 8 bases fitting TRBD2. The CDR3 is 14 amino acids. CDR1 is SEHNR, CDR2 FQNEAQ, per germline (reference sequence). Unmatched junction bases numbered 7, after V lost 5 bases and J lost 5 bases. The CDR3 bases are TGTGCCAGCAGCCCCGGGGGGGGCCGGGAGACCCAGTACTTC. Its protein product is CASSPGGGRETQYF.

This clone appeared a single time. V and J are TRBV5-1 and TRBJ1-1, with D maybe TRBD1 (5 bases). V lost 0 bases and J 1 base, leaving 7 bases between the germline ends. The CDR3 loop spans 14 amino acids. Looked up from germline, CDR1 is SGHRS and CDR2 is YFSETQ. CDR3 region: CASSLDTGNTEAFF. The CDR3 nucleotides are TGCGCCAGCAGCTTGGATACAGGGAACACTGAAGCTTTCTTT.

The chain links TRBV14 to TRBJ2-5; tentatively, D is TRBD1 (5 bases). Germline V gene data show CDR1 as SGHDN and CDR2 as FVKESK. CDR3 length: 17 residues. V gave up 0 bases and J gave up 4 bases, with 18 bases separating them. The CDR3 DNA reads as TGTGCCAGCAGCCAAGAAAGGGCCCGGTCTAGGGGAGAGACCCAGTACTTC. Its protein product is CASSQERARSRGETQYF.

In DNA, the CDR3 is TGTGCCAGCCAGGGACAGGGAAACTATGGCTACACCTTC. This gives the protein CASQGQGNYGYTF. The chain carries TRBV11-3 and TRBJ1-2; 9 nucleotides line up with TRBD1. Looked up from germline, CDR1 is SGHNT and CDR2 is YENEEA. This CDR3 spans 13 amino acids. V was pared by 8 bases and J by 2 bases, with 3 bases of the junction left unmatched.

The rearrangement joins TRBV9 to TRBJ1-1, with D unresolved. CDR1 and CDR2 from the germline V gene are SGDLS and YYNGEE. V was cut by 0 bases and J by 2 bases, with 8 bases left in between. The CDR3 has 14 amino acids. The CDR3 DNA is TGTGCCAGCAGCGTAGGGCCGGGTAACACTGAAGCTTTCTTT. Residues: CASSVGPGNTEAFF.

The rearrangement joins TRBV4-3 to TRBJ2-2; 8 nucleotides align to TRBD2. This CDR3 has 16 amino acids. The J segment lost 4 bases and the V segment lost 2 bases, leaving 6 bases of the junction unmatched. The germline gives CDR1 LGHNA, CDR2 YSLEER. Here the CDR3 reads CASSQSDSGVTGELFF. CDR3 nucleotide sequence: TGCGCCAGCAGCCAATCGGATAGCGGGGTCACCGGGGAGCTGTTTTTT.

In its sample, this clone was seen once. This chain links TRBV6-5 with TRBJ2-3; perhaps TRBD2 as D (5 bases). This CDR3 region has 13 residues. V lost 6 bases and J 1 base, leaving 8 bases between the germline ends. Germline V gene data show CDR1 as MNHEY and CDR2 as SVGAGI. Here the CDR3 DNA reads TGTGCCAGCAGAGCGGCGGGCACAGATACGCAGTATTTT. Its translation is CASRAAGTDTQYF.

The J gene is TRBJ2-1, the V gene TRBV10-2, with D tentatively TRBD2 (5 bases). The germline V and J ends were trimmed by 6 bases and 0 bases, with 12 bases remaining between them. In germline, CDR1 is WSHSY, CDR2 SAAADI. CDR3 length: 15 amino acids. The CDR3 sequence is CASSPRRDSYNEQFF. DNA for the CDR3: TGCGCCAGCAGCCCCAGACGGGACTCCTACAATGAGCAGTTCTTC.

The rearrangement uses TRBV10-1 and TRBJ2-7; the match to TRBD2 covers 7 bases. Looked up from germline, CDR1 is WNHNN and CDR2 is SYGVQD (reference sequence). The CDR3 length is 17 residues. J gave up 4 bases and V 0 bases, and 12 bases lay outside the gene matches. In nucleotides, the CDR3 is TGCGCCAGCAGTGAGTCGAAATCGAGATTGCGGGAGTACGAGCAGTACTTC. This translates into CASSESKSRLREYEQYF.

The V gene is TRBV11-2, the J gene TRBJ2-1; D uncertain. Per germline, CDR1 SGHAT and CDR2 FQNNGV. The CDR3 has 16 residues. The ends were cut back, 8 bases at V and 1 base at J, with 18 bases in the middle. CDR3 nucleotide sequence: TGTGCCAGCTTGTCGGCAGAAACTAAGTCCTACAATGAGCAGTTCTTC. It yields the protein CASLSAETKSYNEQFF.

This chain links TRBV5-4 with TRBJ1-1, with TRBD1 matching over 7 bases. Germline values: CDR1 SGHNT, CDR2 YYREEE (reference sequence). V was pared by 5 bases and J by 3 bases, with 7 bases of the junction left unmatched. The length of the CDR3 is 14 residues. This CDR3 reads CASRPQGFDTEAFF. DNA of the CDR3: TGTGCCAGCAGACCACAGGGGTTTGACACTGAAGCTTTCTTT. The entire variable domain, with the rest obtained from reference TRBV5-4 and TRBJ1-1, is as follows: ETGVTQSPTHLIKTRGQQVTLRCSSQSGHNTVSWYQQALGQGPQFIFQYYREEENGRGNFPPRFSGLQFPNYSSELNVNALELDDSALYLCASRPQGFDTEAFFGQGTRLTVV.

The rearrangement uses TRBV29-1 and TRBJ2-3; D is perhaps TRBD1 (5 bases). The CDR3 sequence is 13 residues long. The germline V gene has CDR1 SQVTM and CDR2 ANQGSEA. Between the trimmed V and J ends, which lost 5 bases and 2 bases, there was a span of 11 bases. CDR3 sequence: CSVLQGTTDTQYF. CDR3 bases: TGCAGCGTTCTTCAGGGAACCACAGATACGCAGTATTTT.

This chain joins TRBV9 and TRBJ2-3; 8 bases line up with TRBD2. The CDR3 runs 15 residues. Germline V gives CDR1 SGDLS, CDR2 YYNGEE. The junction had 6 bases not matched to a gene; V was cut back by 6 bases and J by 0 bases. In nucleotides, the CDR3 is TGTGCCAGCACCCCCCGGGGGGGGAGCACAGATACGCAGTATTTT. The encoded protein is CASTPRGGSTDTQYF.

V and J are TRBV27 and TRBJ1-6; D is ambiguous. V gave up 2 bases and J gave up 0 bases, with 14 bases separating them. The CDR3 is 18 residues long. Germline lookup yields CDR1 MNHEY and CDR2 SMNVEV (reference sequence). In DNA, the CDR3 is TGTGCCAGCAGTTTACAGGTCTCCCCCAGCTCCTATAATTCACCCCTCCACTTT. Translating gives CASSLQVSPSSYNSPLHF.

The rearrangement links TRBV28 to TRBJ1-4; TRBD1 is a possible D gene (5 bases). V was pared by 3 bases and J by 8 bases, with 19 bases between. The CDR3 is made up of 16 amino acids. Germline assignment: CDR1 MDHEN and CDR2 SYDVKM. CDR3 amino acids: CASSFLVGQGYEKLFF. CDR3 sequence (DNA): TGTGCCAGCAGTTTTCTCGTGGGGCAGGGTTACGAAAAACTGTTTTTT. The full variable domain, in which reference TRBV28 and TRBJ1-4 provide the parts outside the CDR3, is DVKVTQSSRYLVKRTGEKVFLECVQDMDHENMFWYRQDPGLGLRLIYFSYDVKMKEKGDIPEGYSVSREKKERFSLILESASTNQTSMYLCASSFLVGQGYEKLFFGSGTQLSVL.

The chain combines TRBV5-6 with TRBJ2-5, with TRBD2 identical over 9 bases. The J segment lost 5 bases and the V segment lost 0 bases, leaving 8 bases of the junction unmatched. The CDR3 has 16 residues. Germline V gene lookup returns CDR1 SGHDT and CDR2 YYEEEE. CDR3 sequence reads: CASSLGTGTSIETQYF. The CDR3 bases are TGTGCCAGCAGCTTGGGGACCGGGACTAGCATTGAGACCCAGTACTTC.

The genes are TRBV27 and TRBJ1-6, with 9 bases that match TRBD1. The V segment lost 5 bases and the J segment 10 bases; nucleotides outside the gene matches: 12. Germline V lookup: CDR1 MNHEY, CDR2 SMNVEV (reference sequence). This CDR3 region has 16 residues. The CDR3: CASSPRPTGGNSPLHF. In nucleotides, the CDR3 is TGTGCCAGCAGTCCGCGACCGACAGGGGGAAACTCACCCCTCCACTTT.

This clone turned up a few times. In nucleotides, the CDR3 is TGTGCCACCAGCAGGACCGGGGGAACCAATGAAAAACTGTTTTTT. Encoded protein: CATSRTGGTNEKLFF. The chain employs TRBV15 and TRBJ1-4; a possible D gene is TRBD1 (5 bases). Germline CDR1 LNHNV, CDR2 YYDKDF (reference sequence). Trimming removed 3 bases at V and 5 bases at J, with 13 bases between. This CDR3 comprises 15 residues.